Listed here is a single T cell receptor beta chain. This record belongs to a study of siplizumab effects on memory and regulatory T cells. Sequenced by immunoSEQ multiplex PCR; TCRdb stores in-frame clones only, minus some. Of more than 90,000 clones in the sample, roughly 91% were seen once. Germline loops: CDR1 MNHNS, CDR2 SASEGT. V shed 1 base, J shed 7 bases, and the junction held 6 bases outside the gene matches. The CDR3 totals 14 residues. The chain joins TRBV6-1 to TRBJ2-7; 8 nucleotides match TRBD2. This TCR was recovered from a human donor in good health. Sequencing used non-Treg CD4+ T cells sorted from blood. CDR3 DNA: TGTGCCAGCAGTGAAGTTAGCGGGATGGGGGAGCAGTACTTC. It specifies CASSEVSGMGEQYF.